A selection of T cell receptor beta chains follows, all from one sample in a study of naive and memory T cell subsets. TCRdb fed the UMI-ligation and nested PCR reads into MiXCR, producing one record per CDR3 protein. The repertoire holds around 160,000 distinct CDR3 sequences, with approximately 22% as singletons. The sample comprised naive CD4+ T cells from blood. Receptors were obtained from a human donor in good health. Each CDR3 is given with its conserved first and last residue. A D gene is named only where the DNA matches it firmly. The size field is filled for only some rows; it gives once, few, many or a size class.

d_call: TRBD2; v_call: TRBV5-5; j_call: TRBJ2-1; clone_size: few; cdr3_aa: CASSFAGEGRFGEQFF; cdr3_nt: TGTGCCAGCAGCTTCGCGGGGGAGGGCCGCTTTGGGGAGCAGTTCTTC
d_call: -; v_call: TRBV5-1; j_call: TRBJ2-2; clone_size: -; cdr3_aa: CASSPTSVTGELFF; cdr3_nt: TGCGCCAGCAGCCCCACAAGCGTCACCGGGGAGCTGTTTTTT
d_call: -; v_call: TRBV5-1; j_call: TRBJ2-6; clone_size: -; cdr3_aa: CASSWIAGANVLTF; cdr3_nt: TGCGCCAGCAGCTGGATCGCTGGGGCCAACGTCCTGACTTTC
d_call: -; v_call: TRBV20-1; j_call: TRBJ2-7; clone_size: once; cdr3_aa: CSARDAHSNHEQYF; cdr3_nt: TGCAGTGCTAGAGATGCACACTCTAACCACGAGCAGTACTTC
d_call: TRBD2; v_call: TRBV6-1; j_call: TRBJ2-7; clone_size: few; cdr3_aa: CASSEQRGSSYEQYF; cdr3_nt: TGTGCCAGCAGTGAGCAGCGGGGGAGCTCCTACGAGCAGTACTTC
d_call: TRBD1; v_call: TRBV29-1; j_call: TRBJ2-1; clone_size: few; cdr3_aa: CSVSGTGRTYNEQFF; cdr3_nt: TGCAGCGTTTCTGGGACAGGGCGGACCTACAATGAGCAGTTCTTC
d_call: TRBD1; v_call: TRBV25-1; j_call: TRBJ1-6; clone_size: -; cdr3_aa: CASSGQGSNSPLHF; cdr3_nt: TGTGCCAGCAGTGGACAGGGTTCAAATTCACCCCTCCACTTT
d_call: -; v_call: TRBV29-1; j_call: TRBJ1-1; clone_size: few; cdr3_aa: CSVGPGIAGEAFF; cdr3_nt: TGCAGCGTTGGACCTGGCATAGCGGGTGAAGCTTTCTTT
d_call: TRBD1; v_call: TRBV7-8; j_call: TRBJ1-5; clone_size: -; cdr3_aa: CASSVGTGSNQPQHF; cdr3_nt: TGTGCCAGCAGCGTCGGGACAGGGAGCAATCAGCCCCAGCATTTT
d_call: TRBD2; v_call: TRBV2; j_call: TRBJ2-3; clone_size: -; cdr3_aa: CASIPGGSTDTQYF; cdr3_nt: TGTGCCAGCATCCCGGGGGGGAGCACAGATACGCAGTATTTT
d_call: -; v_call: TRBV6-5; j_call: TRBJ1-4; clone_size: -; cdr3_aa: CASRDGATNEKLFF; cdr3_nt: TGTGCCAGCAGAGACGGGGCAACTAATGAAAAACTGTTTTTT
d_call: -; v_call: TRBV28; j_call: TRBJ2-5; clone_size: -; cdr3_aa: CASMRTEETQYF; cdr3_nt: TGTGCCAGCATGAGGACAGAAGAGACCCAGTACTTC
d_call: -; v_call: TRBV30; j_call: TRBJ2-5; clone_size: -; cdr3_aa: CAWTAGQFQETQYF; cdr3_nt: TGTGCCTGGACGGCAGGCCAGTTCCAAGAGACCCAGTACTTC
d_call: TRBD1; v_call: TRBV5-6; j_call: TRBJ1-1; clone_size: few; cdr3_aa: CASSRRGQGDNTEAFF; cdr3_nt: TGTGCCAGCAGCCGCCGGGGACAGGGGGATAACACTGAAGCTTTCTTT
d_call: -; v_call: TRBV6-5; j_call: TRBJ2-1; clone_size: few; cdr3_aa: CASINIPGGIEQFF; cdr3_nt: TGTGCCAGCATCAACATCCCGGGGGGCATTGAGCAGTTCTTC
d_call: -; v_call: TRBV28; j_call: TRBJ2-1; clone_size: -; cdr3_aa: CASSLEAVSYNEQFF; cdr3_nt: TGTGCCAGCAGTTTAGAAGCGGTCTCCTACAATGAGCAGTTCTTC
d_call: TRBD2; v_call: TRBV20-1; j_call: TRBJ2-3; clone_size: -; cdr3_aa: CSANSSGGSTDTQYF; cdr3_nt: TGCAGTGCTAATTCAAGCGGGGGAAGCACAGATACGCAGTATTTT
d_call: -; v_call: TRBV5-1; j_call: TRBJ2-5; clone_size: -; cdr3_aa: CASSMDRAETQYF; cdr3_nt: TGCGCCAGCAGCATGGACCGGGCAGAGACCCAGTACTTC
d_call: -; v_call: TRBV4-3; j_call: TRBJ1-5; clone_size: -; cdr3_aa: CASSRSGSNQPQHF; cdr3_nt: TGCGCCAGCAGCCGCTCAGGTAGCAATCAGCCCCAGCATTTT
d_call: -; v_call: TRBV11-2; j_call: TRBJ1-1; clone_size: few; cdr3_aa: CASSFGELNTEAFF; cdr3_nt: TGTGCCAGCAGCTTTGGAGAACTGAACACTGAAGCTTTCTTT
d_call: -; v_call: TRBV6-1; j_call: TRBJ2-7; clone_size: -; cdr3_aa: CASSGTVRVGEQYF; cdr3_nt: TGTGCCAGCAGTGGGACAGTAAGGGTGGGCGAGCAGTACTTC
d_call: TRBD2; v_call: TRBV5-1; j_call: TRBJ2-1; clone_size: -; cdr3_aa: CASSLGLAGGRPYNEQFF; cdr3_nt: TGCGCCAGCAGCTTGGGCCTAGCGGGAGGTAGACCCTACAATGAGCAGTTCTTC
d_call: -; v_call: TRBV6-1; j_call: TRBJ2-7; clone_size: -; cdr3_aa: CASSEAGRSYEQYF; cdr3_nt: TGTGCCAGCAGTGAAGCAGGCAGGTCCTACGAGCAGTACTTC
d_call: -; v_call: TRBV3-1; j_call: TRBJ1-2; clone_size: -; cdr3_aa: CASSQDSYLRPAF; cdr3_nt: TGTGCCAGCAGCCAAGATTCTTACCTGAGACCCGCCTTC
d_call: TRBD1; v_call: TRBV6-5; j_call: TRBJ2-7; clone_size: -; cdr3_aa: CASSYPTGARSYEQYF; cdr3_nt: TGTGCCAGCAGTTACCCTACAGGGGCCCGATCCTACGAGCAGTACTTC
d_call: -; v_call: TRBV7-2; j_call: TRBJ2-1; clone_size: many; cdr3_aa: CASSLPGDSNSYNEQFF; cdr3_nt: TGTGCCAGCAGCCTACCCGGGGACTCAAACTCCTACAATGAGCAGTTCTTC
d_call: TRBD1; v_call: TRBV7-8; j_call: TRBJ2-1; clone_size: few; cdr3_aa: CASSSDRVLNEQFF; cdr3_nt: TGTGCCAGCAGCTCTGACAGGGTGTTAAATGAGCAGTTCTTC
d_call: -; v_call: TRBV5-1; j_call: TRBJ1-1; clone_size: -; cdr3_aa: CASSLGPQGSEAFF; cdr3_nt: TGCGCCAGCAGCTTGGGCCCGCAGGGGAGCGAAGCTTTCTTT
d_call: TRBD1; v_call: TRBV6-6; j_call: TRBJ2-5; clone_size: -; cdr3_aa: CASSYSGTVTQETQYF; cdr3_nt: TGTGCCAGCAGTTACTCGGGGACAGTTACCCAAGAGACCCAGTACTTC
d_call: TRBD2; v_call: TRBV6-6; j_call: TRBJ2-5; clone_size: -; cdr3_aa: CASTKRGGSYQETQYF; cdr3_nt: TGTGCCAGCACCAAACGGGGGGGATCGTACCAAGAGACCCAGTACTTC